This T cell receptor (beta chain) was recovered during a study of blood T cell repertoires in COVID-19. The data were produced by immunoSEQ multiplex PCR, yet TCRdb's version contains in-frame clones alone and is incomplete. The sample contains roughly 150,000 clones, approximately 83% of which appear only once. Study members were between about 18 and 100 years old and lived in about two dozen US regions. This CDR3 has 14 residues. Germline CDR1 is LGHDT and CDR2 is YNNKEL (reference sequence). Between the trimmed V and J ends, which lost 1 base and 8 bases, there was a span of 11 bases. The chain has TRBV3-1 (or the pseudogene TRBV3-2) and TRBJ1-4; D call uncertain. Sequencing used PBMCs or T cells enriched from blood (not recorded which). The source of this sequence is a man between 65 and 79 years old who had been exposed to COVID-19. The CDR3 loop reads CASSQVGGREKLFF. CDR3 nucleotides: TGTGCCAGCAGCCAAGTAGGAGGGAGGGAAAAACTGTTTTTT.